Listed below are T cell receptor beta chains from one sample, sequenced in a study of blood T cell repertoires in COVID-19. Produced via immunoSEQ multiplex PCR; TCRdb's table is partial and in-frame only. This sample carries roughly 150,000 clones, roughly 84% of them seen once, and the ten largest clones take 9.5% to 13%. The source material was peripheral blood. Source of these receptors: a man between 65 and 79 years old with active or convalescent COVID-19. The CDR3 runs from the conserved cysteine through the conserved F or W. A D gene is named only where the DNA matches it firmly. The size entry is marked missing in some rows and otherwise reads once, few, many or a size class.

V	size	J	D	DNA	CDR3
TRBV7-9	NA	TRBJ2-7	NA	TGTGCCAGCAGCCCCGGAGGGACTTCCTACGAGCAGTACTTC	CASSPGGTSYEQYF
TRBV18	NA	TRBJ2-5	TRBD2	TGTGCCAGCTCACCCAGCCGTGGGGGTGGGGCAAGAAGGGACTACACCGAAGAGACCCAGTACTTC	CASSPSRGGGARRDYTEETQYF
TRBV28	once	TRBJ2-5	TRBD2	TGTGCCAGCAGTTCACCCCGCGGGACTAGCGGGAGGGAGACCCAGTACTTC	CASSSPRGTSGRETQYF
TRBV29-1	NA	TRBJ1-5	TRBD1	TGCAGCGTCGCTGGGACAGGGGATATAGCCCAGCATTTT	CSVAGTGDIAQHF
TRBV19	NA	TRBJ2-7	TRBD2	TGTGCCAGTAGCGGGAGGGCCTACGAGCAGTACTTC	CASSGRAYEQYF
TRBV9	once	TRBJ2-5	TRBD1	TGTGCCAGCAGCCCCAGCCAAGGGTTGGGACAGGAGACCCAGTACTTC	CASSPSQGLGQETQYF
TRBV19	few	TRBJ1-2	NA	TGTGCCAGTAGTATACTTACAGGGAATGTTAACTATGGCTACACCTTC	CASSILTGNVNYGYTF
TRBV19	NA	TRBJ2-2	NA	TGTGCCAGTATTCAACAAGGGAGCTACGACGGGGAGCTGTTTTTT	CASIQQGSYDGELFF
TRBV6-7	NA	TRBJ1-5	TRBD1	TGTGCCAGGACTGCGGGACAGGGGGAAAGGTGCAATCAGCCCCAGCATTTT	CARTAGQGERCNQPQHF
TRBV18	NA	TRBJ1-1	TRBD1	TGTGCCAGCTCACCCCGCAGGGGGATGAACACTGAAGCTTTCTTT	CASSPRRGMNTEAFF
TRBV28	NA	TRBJ1-5	NA	TGTGCCAGCAGCCCCGGGTGGCCCCAGCATTTT	CASSPGWPQHF
TRBV7-8	few	TRBJ2-1	NA	TGTGCCAGCAGCGGCCGGGCCGTCAACAGGGCCGATGAGCAGTTCTTC	CASSGRAVNRADEQFF
TRBV28	NA	TRBJ1-1	NA	TGTGCCAGCAGTTGGGGCGGGGGCCGTGGCACTGAAGCTTTCTTT	CASSWGGGRGTEAFF
TRBV2	NA	TRBJ2-7	TRBD2	TGTGCCAGCAGGCTAGGCCCGGCAGCGGGGGAGCAGTACTTC	CASRLGPAAGEQYF
TRBV11-2	once	TRBJ1-2	NA	TGTGCCAGCAGCTTAATAGCCGGCGGCTACACCTTC	CASSLIAGGYTF
TRBV7-2	NA	TRBJ2-3	TRBD2	TGTGCCAGCAGCTTGGGAGGGTTCCGTCCGTCAGATACGCAGTATTTT	CASSLGGFRPSDTQYF
TRBV7-8	once	TRBJ2-5	NA	TGTGCCAGCAGCCAAAAGGCGGGGGCCGAGCGGGAGACCCAGTACTTC	CASSQKAGAERETQYF
TRBV28	NA	TRBJ1-2	TRBD1	TGTGCCAGCAGTACCCAGAACAGGGGTTTTGGCTACACCTTC	CASSTQNRGFGYTF
TRBV7-6	few	TRBJ2-1	NA	TGTGCCAGCAGCTTAACGGAGTACAATGAGCAGTTCTTC	CASSLTEYNEQFF
TRBV28	once	TRBJ1-1	NA	TGTGCCAGCAGTTTACCGGGGGGAATGAACACTGAAGCTTTCTTT	CASSLPGGMNTEAFF
TRBV5-1	NA	TRBJ1-2	NA	TGCGCCAGCAGCTTGGCACAACTAGACAGGTCGGGGGGCTACACCTTC	CASSLAQLDRSGGYTF
TRBV14	NA	TRBJ2-1	TRBD2	TGTGCCAGCAGCCAAGCCCGACTAGCGGGAGGGTACAATGAGCAGTTCTTC	CASSQARLAGGYNEQFF
TRBV28	once	TRBJ1-3	NA	TGTGCCAGCAGTCCTTTCTCTGGAAACACCATATATTTT	CASSPFSGNTIYF
TRBV27	NA	TRBJ2-3	NA	TGTGCCAGCAGTTCTCCCCCTAGCACAGATACGCAGTATTTT	CASSSPPSTDTQYF
TRBV5-5	NA	TRBJ1-6	TRBD1	TGTGCCAGCAGCCCGGGACAGGGGAACTCCTATAATTCACCCCTCCACTTT	CASSPGQGNSYNSPLHF
TRBV29-1	NA	TRBJ2-1	NA	TGCAGCGCGGGCCCGGGACTCCATTACAATGAGCAGTTCTTC	CSAGPGLHYNEQFF
TRBV30	many	TRBJ2-3	NA	TGTGCCTGGCAGGGCTTGGGGGATACGCAGTATTTT	CAWQGLGDTQYF
TRBV7-9	once	TRBJ1-1	NA	TGTGCCAGCAGCTACCGTCAGGCAGTGAGGAACACTGAAGCTTTCTTT	CASSYRQAVRNTEAFF
TRBV5-4	NA	TRBJ2-3	NA	TGTGCCAGCAGCTTCAGACAGGTGGGCACAGATACGCAGTATTTT	CASSFRQVGTDTQYF
TRBV7-2	few	TRBJ1-2	TRBD1	TGTGCCAGCAGCCTAGGGACAGCGAACTATGGCTACACCTTC	CASSLGTANYGYTF
TRBV7-9	once	TRBJ2-3	TRBD2	TGTGCCAGCAGCTTACTAGCGGTAGATACGCAGTATTTT	CASSLLAVDTQYF
TRBV29-1	NA	TRBJ2-3	TRBD1	TGCAGCGTTGTTGACAGGGGTCCCACAGATACGCAGTATTTT	CSVVDRGPTDTQYF
TRBV12-3/TRBV12-4	NA	TRBJ1-1	NA	TGTGCCAGCAGCCCGCCGGTGGTTACTGAAGCTTTCTTT	CASSPPVVTEAFF
TRBV28	NA	TRBJ1-4	TRBD1	TGTGCCAGCAGTGGGTTTGCGGGACAGGGGGGTGAAAAACTGTTTTTT	CASSGFAGQGGEKLFF
TRBV18	NA	TRBJ1-1	TRBD1	TGTGCCAGCTCACCGTATCCCGGACAGGGGGTCAACACTGAAGCTTTCTTT	CASSPYPGQGVNTEAFF
TRBV19	NA	TRBJ2-3	TRBD1	TGTGCCAGTAGTATCAGTCCAGGGGGCGGCTCAGATACGCAGTATTTT	CASSISPGGGSDTQYF
TRBV5-1	NA	TRBJ2-3	NA	TGCGCCACCCGACCCGGGAGTGGGGATACGCAGTATTTT	CATRPGSGDTQYF
TRBV6-5	NA	TRBJ1-1	TRBD1	TGTGCCAGCAGTTTCCGGGACAGGGGGCTTTTAGGAGTGGCTTTCTTT	CASSFRDRGLLGVAFF
TRBV18	NA	TRBJ2-4	TRBD1	TGTGCCAGCTCACCTAGGACAGGGGAGGACATTCAGTACTTC	CASSPRTGEDIQYF
TRBV18	few	TRBJ1-6	TRBD1	TGTGCCAGCTCACCACCGGGACAGGGAGATTCACCCCTCCACTTT	CASSPPGQGDSPLHF
TRBV2	few	TRBJ1-5	TRBD1	TGTGCCAGCAGTGCCTCCGGGACAGGGACTCAGCCCCAGCATTTT	CASSASGTGTQPQHF
TRBV12-5	NA	TRBJ2-5	TRBD2	TGTGCTAGTGGTTTGGCCCCTTCTCCGGGACTAAAAGAGACCCAGTACTTC	CASGLAPSPGLKETQYF